A selection of T cell receptor beta chains follows, all from one sample in a study of cytomegalovirus exposure and HLA in healthy donors. Using immunoSEQ multiplex PCR, the repertoire was profiled, and TCRdb retains in-frame clones only, with some absent. Of about 160,000 clones listed, around 80% are singletons. Sequenced sample: PBMCs. The receptors shown here come from a middle-aged man in good health and CMV-seronegative. Each CDR3 is given with its conserved first and last residue. D genes are given only for firm matches. Clone size is not always given. Where it is, it says once, few, many or a class for expanded clones.

>TRBJ2-3|TRBD2|few|TRBV7-2
CASSLVASGIPSTDTQYF
TGTGCCAGCAGCTTAGTGGCTAGCGGTATACCTAGCACAGATACGCAGTATTTT
>TRBJ1-6|-|-|TRBV7-9
CASSLGLGGSGSPLHF
TGTGCCAGCAGTCTAGGATTAGGGGGATCAGGTTCACCCCTCCACTTT
>TRBJ1-5|TRBD1|-|TRBV5-1
CASSPGTGGGQPQHF
TGCGCCAGTTCCCCAGGGACAGGGGGCGGTCAGCCCCAGCATTTT
>TRBJ1-1|-|-|TRBV7-8
CASSLRPGTEAFF
TGTGCCAGCAGCTTAAGGCCCGGGACTGAAGCTTTCTTT
>TRBJ2-3|TRBD2|-|TRBV4-2
CASSQGITREATDTQYF
TGTGCCAGCAGCCAGGGGATCACGCGGGAGGCCACAGATACGCAGTATTTT
>TRBJ2-5|TRBD2|-|TRBV7-2
CASSLRLAGDETQYF
TGTGCCAGCAGCTTAAGACTAGCGGGAGATGAGACCCAGTACTTC
>TRBJ1-1|-|-|TRBV5-1
CASSLGQMNTEAFF
TGCGCCAGCAGCTTGGGACAGATGAACACTGAAGCTTTCTTT
>TRBJ2-3|TRBD2|-|TRBV11-3
CASSPRGTSGTSTDTQYF
TGTGCCAGCAGCCCTAGGGGGACTAGCGGAACTAGCACAGATACGCAGTATTTT
>TRBJ1-1|TRBD1|-|TRBV7-9
CASSSGQPGGTEAFF
TGTGCCAGCAGCTCGGGACAGCCCGGAGGCACTGAAGCTTTCTTT
>TRBJ2-1|TRBD2|once|TRBV5-1
CASNPPSGGIEQFF
TGCGCCAGCAACCCTCCTAGCGGGGGCATTGAGCAGTTCTTC
>TRBJ2-5|TRBD2|-|TRBV5-1
CASSFAGGPQETQYF
TGCGCCAGCAGCTTCGCGGGAGGGCCCCAAGAGACCCAGTACTTC
>TRBJ1-1|-|few|TRBV4-1
CASSQEGHSNTEAFF
TGCGCCAGCAGCCAAGAAGGACATTCGAACACTGAAGCTTTCTTT
>TRBJ1-5|TRBD1|-|TRBV5-5
CASSLIGRDREKDQPQHF
TGTGCCAGCAGCTTAATAGGTCGGGACAGGGAAAAGGATCAGCCCCAGCATTTT
>TRBJ2-7|TRBD2|-|TRBV30
CAWSGGGANAYYEQYF
TGTGCCTGGAGTGGGGGAGGGGCCAACGCGTACTACGAGCAGTACTTC
>TRBJ2-1|TRBD2|-|TRBV4-1
CASSQDPLAGGDEQFF
TGCGCCAGCAGCCAAGATCCCCTAGCGGGAGGAGATGAGCAGTTCTTC
>TRBJ1-2|-|-|TRBV29-1
CSADGTYGYTF
TGCAGCGCCGACGGGACTTATGGCTACACCTTC
>TRBJ1-1|-|-|TRBV2
CASRFEVGFSTEAFF
TGTGCCAGCAGGTTCGAGGTGGGTTTTAGCACTGAAGCTTTCTTT
>TRBJ2-7|TRBD1|once|TRBV27
CASRPGQLTYEQYF
TGTGCCAGCAGACCGGGACAGCTGACCTACGAGCAGTACTTC
>TRBJ1-4|TRBD1|-|TRBV28
CASSSSGQGSEKLFF
TGTGCCAGCAGTTCGTCGGGACAGGGAAGTGAAAAACTGTTTTTT
>TRBJ2-1|TRBD2|-|TRBV13
CASSSIRTSGRRREQFF
TGTGCCAGCAGCTCGATAAGGACTAGCGGGAGAAGGAGAGAGCAGTTCTTC